This entry lists 17 T cell receptor beta chains sequenced from one sample in a study of tumor-infiltrating lymphocytes in primary liver carcinoma. Co-extraction of RNA and DNA was performed on about 19-30 mg of unsorted bulk tissue. cDNA specific to TCR beta was made from 500 ng of total RNA, with a constant-region primer employed for priming. Three nested multiplex PCR rounds, a slightly modified ARM-PCR method, built the TCR beta libraries. TRBV1-TRBV30 forward and Cbeta reverse primers drove the first two approximately 11-cycle rounds. TCRdb itself ran the multiplex PCR reads through MiXCR, one entry per CDR3 protein. The table records fewer than 200,000 distinct CDR3 sequences, approximately 86% of them present only once. The sample consisted of tumor tissue from primary liver carcinoma. These receptors came from a man between 40 and 49 years old with primary liver carcinoma and hepatitis B virus infection.

In the case of this clonotype: A junction end diverges from the germline sequence, so it may reflect a read error. The CDR3 sequence: CASSPPVANNIQYF. As DNA, the CDR3 is TGTGCCAGCTCACCTCCTGTAGCCAACAACATTCAGTACTTC. This chain joins TRBV18 and TRBJ2-4; D gene unclear. Germline loops: CDR1 KGHSH, CDR2 LQKENI. This CDR3 is built from 14 residues.

With respect to this clonotype: The germline gene is not matched at one end of the junction; a read error may be the cause. V and J are TRBV5-5 and TRBJ1-4; the D is unclear. The CDR3 loop spans 15 amino acids. Germline values: CDR1 SGHKS, CDR2 YYEKEE (reference sequence). In nucleotides, the CDR3 is TGTGCCAGCAGCTTGGAGTGGAGGGATGTAGAAAAACTGTTTTTC. Its protein is CASSLEWRDVEKLFF.

As concerns this clonotype: The germline gene is not matched at one end of the junction; a read error may be the cause. The genes are TRBV11-2 and TRBJ2-6; a possible D gene is TRBD2 (6 bases). There are 21 residues in the CDR3. Germline V gene sequence: CDR1 SGHAT, CDR2 FQNNGV. The CDR3 DNA reads TGTACCAGCAGCGTGGGGGGAGACAGCGGCATTTCCCTCTCTGGGGCCAACGTCCTGACTTTC. Translated, it gives CTSSVGGDSGISLSGANVLTF.

About this clonotype itself: One base away lies a much larger clone, so this may be a sequencing read error. The chain carries TRBV28 and TRBJ2-1; TRBD2 aligns across 10 bases. From germline, CDR1 is MDHEN and CDR2 SYDVKM. V trimming: 2 bases; J trimming: 10 bases; junction bases outside the gene matches: 5. The CDR3 is 14 amino acids. The CDR3 loop is CASSLEGLATEQFF. In DNA, the CDR3 is TGTGCCAGCAGTTTAGAGGGACTAGCGACGGAGCAGTTCTTC.

Regarding this clonotype: Compared with germline, one end of the junction differs, possibly owing to a read error. This chain connects TRBV4-1 to TRBJ2-3, with TRBD2 matching 9 bases. The CDR3 is 16 amino acids. Germline V gene sequence: CDR1 MGHRA, CDR2 YSYEKL. In DNA form, the CDR3 reads TGCACCAGCAGCCAAGATGCGGGAGGGACGGGAGACACGCAGTATTTT. It yields the protein CTSSQDAGGTGDTQYF.

This chain connects TRBV12-5 to TRBJ2-3; 8 bases fit TRBD2. Trimming removed 6 bases from V and 4 bases from J; junction bases left unmatched: 9. CDR3 length: 15 amino acids. Looked up from germline, CDR1 is LGHNT and CDR2 is FRNRAP. The CDR3 region is CASGGAGDGPDTQYF. CDR3 nucleotide sequence: TGTGCTAGTGGGGGAGCGGGAGATGGTCCAGATACGCAGTATTTT.

Concerning this clonotype: Sequence at one end of the junction differs from germline and may be a read error. This chain joins TRBV5-6 and TRBJ1-1; 8 bases map to TRBD1. The length of the CDR3 is 14 residues. Germline assignment: CDR1 SGHDT and CDR2 YYEEEE. DNA for the CDR3: TGTGTCAGCAGCGTACGACAGGGGCGGACTGAAGCTTTCTTT. This codes for CVSSVRQGRTEAFF. The full variable domain, with the rest looked up from reference TRBV5-6 and TRBJ1-1, is DAGVTQSPTHLIKTRGQQVTLRCSPKSGHDTVSWYQQALGQGPQFIFQYYEEEERQRGNFPDRFSGHQFPNYSSELNVNALLLGDSALYLCVSSVRQGRTEAFFGQGTRLTVV.

A remark on this clonotype: A much larger clonotype is one base distant, so this may be a read error. The final CDR3 position lacks the conserved phenylalanine or tryptophan, pointing to a likely read error. The chain is built from TRBV28 and TRBJ1-1, with 9 bases aligning to TRBD1. The CDR3 consists of 16 residues. V trimming: 5 bases; J trimming: 4 bases; junction bases outside the gene matches: 11. CDR1 MDHEN and CDR2 SYDVKM come from the germline V gene. CDR3 DNA: TGTGCCAGCAGTGTGACCGGGACAGGGCGCCGCACTGAAGCTTTCTCT. It specifies CASSVTGTGRRTEAFS.

The chain uses TRBV20-1 and TRBJ2-7, with TRBD2 identical over 11 bases. Per germline, CDR1 DFQATT and CDR2 SNEGSKA (reference sequence). Unmatched junction bases numbered 3, after V lost 6 bases and J lost 2 bases. CDR3 length equals 13 residues. In DNA form, the CDR3 reads TGCAGTGCCGTTAGCGGGGGGGCCTACGAGCAGTACTTC. Translating gives CSAVSGGAYEQYF.

This clonotype was found once. Mismatch with germline at one junction end may stem from a read error. The chain combines TRBV29-1 with TRBJ2-1; the D gene is possibly TRBD1 (6 bases). The germline gives CDR1 SQVTM, CDR2 ANQGSEA. The CDR3 covers 12 residues. DNA for the CDR3: TGCTGCGTGACAGGTGAATACAATGAGCAGTTCTTC. Protein product: CCVTGEYNEQFF.

A note on this clonotype: One end of the junction does not line up with germline, which may come from a read error. The rearrangement joins TRBV6-5 to TRBJ1-1; possibly TRBD1 for D (5 bases). The length of the CDR3 is 13 residues. CDR1 and CDR2 (germline): MNHEY, SVGAGI. Written as DNA, the CDR3 is TGTGCAAGCAGTTACAATGGGGCCACTGAAGTTTTCTTT. Its protein product is CASSYNGATEVFF.

The chain couples TRBV29-1 to TRBJ2-1; D is unclear. This CDR3 spans 16 amino acids. The germline gives CDR1 SQVTM, CDR2 ANQGSEA. V lost 3 bases, J lost 2 bases, and 17 bases lay in between. CDR3 bases: TGCAGCGTTGATCTTCTGGACGCCAGTACCTACAATGAGCAGTTCTTC. This gives the protein CSVDLLDASTYNEQFF.

Points on this clonotype: As the CDR3 is not closed by the conserved phenylalanine or tryptophan, this likely results from a read error. The chain uses TRBV29-1 and TRBJ2-7, with D tentatively TRBD1 or TRBD2 (5 bases each). Per the germline V gene, CDR1 is SQVTM and CDR2 is ANQGSEA. V lost 7 bases and J lost 4, with 26 bases in between. This CDR3 has 16 residues. The CDR3 reads CSAMTSGTGIPYEQYL. The CDR3 coding sequence is TGCAGCGCCATGACATCTGGGACCGGCATTCCATACGAGCAGTACCTC.

This chain links TRBV10-1 with TRBJ2-7, with no clear D. Germline loops: CDR1 WNHNN, CDR2 SYGVQD (reference sequence). The CDR3 runs 17 residues. V lost 8 bases and J lost 1, with 24 bases in between. The CDR3 region is CASVDSRYPPVSYEQYF. CDR3 nucleotide sequence: TGCGCCAGCGTAGATTCCCGATATCCGCCAGTTTCCTACGAGCAGTACTTC.

The V and J genes are TRBV12-5 and TRBJ2-1; D gene uncertain. Germline-derived CDR1 and CDR2 are LGHNT and FRNRAP. V lost 4 bases and J 11 bases, leaving 15 bases between the germline ends. This CDR3 spans 13 amino acids. This chain's CDR3 is CASGSDVGIKQFF. The CDR3 nucleotides read TGTGCTAGTGGTTCTGACGTAGGTATAAAGCAGTTCTTC.

Note on this clonotype: The germline gene is not matched at one end of the junction; a read error may be the cause. The CDR3 is CSVLAGVCEQYF. The CDR3 coding sequence is TGTAGCGTACTAGCGGGAGTCTGCGAGCAGTACTTC. The chain combines TRBV29-1 with TRBJ2-7, with TRBD2 matching 11 bases. This CDR3 spans 12 amino acids. From germline, CDR1 is SQVTM and CDR2 ANQGSEA.

This clonotype was detected only a few times. This rearrangement joins TRBV12-3 or TRBV12-4 to TRBJ2-7, with D maybe TRBD2 (7 bases). Trimming pared 8 bases from V and 2 bases from J, leaving 19 bases between. This CDR3 comprises 15 residues. CDR3 sequence (DNA): TGTGCCAGCGGTGTCGGGGGGCAGGGGACCTACGAGCAGTACTTC. It translates to CASGVGGQGTYEQYF.